This T cell receptor beta chain was profiled in a study of cytomegalovirus exposure and HLA in healthy donors (dated by TCRdb to the late 2010s). In terms of the full investigation: According to a later analysis, one platform produced both the 110 or so validation repertoires and the roughly 640 repertoires of the first cohort. To predict cytomegalovirus infection status, the study brought together high-throughput TCR immunosequencing, statistical association of individual TCRs with disease status, and machine learning. The study was designed to test whether signatures of past pathogen exposure could be identified by cataloging public T cell receptors. Along with the approximately 670-subject first cohort, a separate validation cohort of over a hundred different subjects was used.

Separate from the approximately 670-subject first cohort, the validation cohort of 90 to 150 subjects was the group to which the donors belonged. The paper as a whole reports these results and caveats: Cytomegalovirus status was reported to be diagnosed by the classifier with high specificity and sensitivity in both the original and validation cohorts. In vitro tests confirmed that three of the cytomegalovirus-associated TCR beta chains recognize cytomegalovirus antigens. While some public TCRs were present in many individuals, most TCR sequences turned up only very rarely across donors. A later analysis lacked HLA typing for the validation cohort, so it scored co-occurrence in that cohort across all 120 or so repertoires. The study listed 150 to 200 TCR beta chains as associated with cytomegalovirus. According to the authors, the approach could potentially be generalized to other disease states and immunological phenotypes. A later analysis found that TCRs clustered in the first cohort also tended to co-occur in the approximately 120 validation repertoires, with 94% of cluster scores above 0.

Library construction relied on the immunoSEQ multiplex PCR assay. From the authors' description of their analysis: A statistical classification framework was built to diagnose cytomegalovirus status from the catalog of TCR beta chain sequences. Drawn from immuneACCESS, this table holds only the in-frame rearrangements with V and J called that TCRdb kept. Clones are partly lost; checked studies trace under half to an unresolved V gene and leave the rest unexplained. V, J and clone size are taken as reported in that table, and D and trimming were inferred from the DNA itself. The table for this sample lists over 45,000 clones; approximately 88% of them were counted only once. Under 7% of the sample is taken by the ten largest. Concerning this clone itself: Its recognized antigen is unknown. Base qualities are not provided; no much larger clone lies one nucleotide away.

CDR1 SGHRS and CDR2 YFSETQ are derived from the germline V gene. Clipping removes 4 bases from V and 0 bases from J, with 3 as the unmatched junction base count. The CDR3 contains 14 residues, cysteine and phenylalanine counted. The sequence is cut down to CDR3 DNA, 42 bases in frame from base 1. The sequence came from a woman aged 25 to 45 in good health and CMV-seronegative. Sequencing was done on a sample of PBMCs. Recombination linked TRBV5-1 to TRBJ1-1, with 7 junctional bases fitting TRBD1. DNA sequence: TGCGCCAGCAGCCTGGGACAGATGAACACTGAAGCTTTCTTT. Its translation reads: CASSLGQMNTEAFF.